This T cell receptor beta chain appears in the sequencing data of a study of T cells after posttransplantation cyclophosphamide. Busulfan-fludarabine conditioning, marrow transplant, and cyclophosphamide on days +3 and +4 were administered. Germline CDR1 reads SQVTM; CDR2 reads ANQGSEA. Trimming took 6 bases from V and 8 from J, leaving 16 bases between them. The CDR3 extends over 12 amino acids. Some clones are missing from TCRdb's copy, which holds only in-frame ones; the method was immunoSEQ multiplex PCR. This sample has over 10,000 clones, with roughly 2% found just once. This material consisted of PBMCs, taken after allogeneic stem cell transplant with posttransplant cyclophosphamide. The chain has TRBV29-1 and TRBJ1-2; possibly TRBD1 for D (5 bases). The TCR originated in a young adult male patient who received an allogeneic stem cell transplant from a related donor, was CMV-positive, and had no GVHD. Some of the T cells may derive from the graft donor. The CDR3 loop reads CSVPGVGDGYTF. CDR3 nucleotide sequence: TGCAGCGTCCCGGGGGTGGGGGACGGCTACACCTTC.